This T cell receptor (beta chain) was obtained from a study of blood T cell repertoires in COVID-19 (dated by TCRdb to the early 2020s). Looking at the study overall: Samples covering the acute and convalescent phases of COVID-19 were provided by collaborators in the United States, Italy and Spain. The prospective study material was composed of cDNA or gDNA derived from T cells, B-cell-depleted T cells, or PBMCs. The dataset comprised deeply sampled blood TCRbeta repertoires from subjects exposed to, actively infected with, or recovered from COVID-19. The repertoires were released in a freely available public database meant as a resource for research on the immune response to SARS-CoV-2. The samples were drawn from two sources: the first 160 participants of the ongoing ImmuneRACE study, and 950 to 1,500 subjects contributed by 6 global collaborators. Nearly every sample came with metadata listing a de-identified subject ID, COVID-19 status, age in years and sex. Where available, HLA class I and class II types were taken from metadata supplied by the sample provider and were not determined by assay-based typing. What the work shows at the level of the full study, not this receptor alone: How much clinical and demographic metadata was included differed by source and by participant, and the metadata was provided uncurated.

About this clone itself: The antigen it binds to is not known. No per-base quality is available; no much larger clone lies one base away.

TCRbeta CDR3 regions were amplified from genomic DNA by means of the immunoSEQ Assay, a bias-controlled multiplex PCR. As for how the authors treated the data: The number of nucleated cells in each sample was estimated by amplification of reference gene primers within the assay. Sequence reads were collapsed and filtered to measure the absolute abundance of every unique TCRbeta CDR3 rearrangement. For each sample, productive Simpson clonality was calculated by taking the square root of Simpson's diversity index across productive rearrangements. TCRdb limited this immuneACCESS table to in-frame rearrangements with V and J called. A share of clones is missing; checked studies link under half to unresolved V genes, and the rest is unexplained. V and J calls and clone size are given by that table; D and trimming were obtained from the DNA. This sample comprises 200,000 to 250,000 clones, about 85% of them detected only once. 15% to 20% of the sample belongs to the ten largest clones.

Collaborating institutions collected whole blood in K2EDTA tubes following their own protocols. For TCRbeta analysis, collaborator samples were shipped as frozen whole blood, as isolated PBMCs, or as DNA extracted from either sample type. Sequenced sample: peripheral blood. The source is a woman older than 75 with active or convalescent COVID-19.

CDR3 loop: CASSFGDSLNYGYTF. The sequenced DNA: TGCGCCAGCAGCTTTGGGGACTCCCTCAACTATGGCTACACCTTC. In this chain, TRBV5-1 is recombined with TRBJ1-2, and TRBD1 may be the D gene, going by 5 matching bases. According to the germline V gene, CDR1 reads SGHRS and CDR2 reads YFSETQ. Trimming costs V 2 bases and J 2 bases, and their ends lie 13 bases apart. Spanning cysteine to phenylalanine, the CDR3 consists of 15 amino acids. Only the CDR3 portion is preserved as DNA: 45 bases, with reading frame beginning at the first base.